This T cell receptor (beta chain) was recorded in a study of blood T cell repertoires in COVID-19. Whole-study context: The analysed material was cDNA or gDNA that came from T cells, B-cell-depleted T cells, or PBMCs.

Individuals drawn from around 24 US areas were about 18 to 100 years old. How the authors handled the data: Estimated nucleated cell counts came from reference gene primer amplification. TCRdb's copy holds only in-frame clones and misses some; the assay was immunoSEQ multiplex PCR. V, J and clone size were drawn from that table, and D and trimming were deduced from the DNA. This repertoire shows some 530,000 clones, roughly nine tenths found once; its top ten account for 7% to 10%. Trimming cost V 0 bases and J 4 bases, with 22 bases left between them. CDR1 is SGHNT and CDR2 is YENEEA in the germline V gene. The CDR3 totals 20 residues.

V and J are TRBV11-3 and TRBJ1-6, with D possibly matching TRBD1 (6 bases). The sequence came from a woman in her fifties or sixties who had recovered from COVID-19. Sequencing used PBMCs or T cells enriched from blood (not recorded which). CDR3: CASSLDLGRPGVYYNSPLHF. As DNA, the CDR3 is TGTGCCAGCAGCTTAGATCTCGGGCGGCCAGGGGTATATTATAATTCACCCCTCCACTTT.